This T cell receptor (beta chain) was captured by sequencing in a study of T cells in Graves' hyperthyroidism and ophthalmopathy. Amplified TCR beta CDR3 regions came from RNA transcripts. TCR CDR3 underwent first-round RT-PCR with the HTBI primer set. One entry per CDR3 protein results from TCRdb running MiXCR on the multiplex PCR reads. This sample has a few hundred thousand distinct CDR3 sequences, with 20% to 25% found just once. Used for diagnoses were clinical symptoms, serum thyroxine and TRAb, thyroid ultrasound and orbital computed tomography. The source of this sequence is a man aged 50-60 years with Graves' hyperthyroidism. Sequencing was done on a sample of blood.

The CDR3 DNA sequence: TGTGCCAGCAGTTTATCGTTTGGGACAGGGTTTGTCTATGGCTACACCTTC. Translation gives CASSLSFGTGFVYGYTF. V gene TRBV27 combines with J gene TRBJ1-2, with 9 nucleotides matching TRBD1. V dropped 0 bases and J dropped 4; count of bases not matched to a gene: 9. Germline lookup yields CDR1 MNHEY and CDR2 SMNVEV (reference sequence). This CDR3 spans 17 amino acids.